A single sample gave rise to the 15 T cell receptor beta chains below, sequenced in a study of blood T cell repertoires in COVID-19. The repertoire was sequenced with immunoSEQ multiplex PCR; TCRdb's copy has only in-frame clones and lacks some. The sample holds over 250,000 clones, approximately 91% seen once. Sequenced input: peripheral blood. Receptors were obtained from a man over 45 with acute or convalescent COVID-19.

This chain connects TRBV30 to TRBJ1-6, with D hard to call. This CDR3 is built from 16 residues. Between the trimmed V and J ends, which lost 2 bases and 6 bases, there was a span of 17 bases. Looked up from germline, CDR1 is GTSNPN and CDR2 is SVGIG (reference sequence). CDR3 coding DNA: TGTGCCTGGAGTAACGGACGGACTATCCTTAATTCACCCCTCCACTTT. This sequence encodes CAWSNGRTILNSPLHF.

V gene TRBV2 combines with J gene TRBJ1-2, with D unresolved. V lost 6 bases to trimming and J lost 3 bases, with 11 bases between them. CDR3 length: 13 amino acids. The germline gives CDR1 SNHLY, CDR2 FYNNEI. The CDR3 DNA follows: TGTGCCAGCAGAGTCGGCGACTACTATGGCTACACCTTC. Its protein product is CASRVGDYYGYTF.

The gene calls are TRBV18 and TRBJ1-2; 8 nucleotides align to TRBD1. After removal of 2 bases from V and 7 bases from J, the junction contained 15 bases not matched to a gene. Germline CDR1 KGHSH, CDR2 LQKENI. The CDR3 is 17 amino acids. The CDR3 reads CASSPNNPGGGLFGYTF. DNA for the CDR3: TGTGCCAGCTCACCAAACAATCCAGGGGGCGGCCTTTTTGGCTACACCTTC.

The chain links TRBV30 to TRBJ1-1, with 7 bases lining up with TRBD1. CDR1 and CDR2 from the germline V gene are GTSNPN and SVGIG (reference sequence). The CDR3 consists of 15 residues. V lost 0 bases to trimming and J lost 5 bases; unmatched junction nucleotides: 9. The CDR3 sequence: CAWSVPDRALTEAFF. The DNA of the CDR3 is TGTGCCTGGAGTGTACCCGACAGGGCGCTAACTGAAGCTTTCTTT.

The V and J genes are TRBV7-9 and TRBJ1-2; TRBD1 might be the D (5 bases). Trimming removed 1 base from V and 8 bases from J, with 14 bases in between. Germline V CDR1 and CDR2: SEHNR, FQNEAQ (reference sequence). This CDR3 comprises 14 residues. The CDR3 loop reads CASSLGAGPLGYTF. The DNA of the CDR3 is TGTGCCAGCAGCTTAGGGGCAGGGCCCTTGGGCTACACCTTC.

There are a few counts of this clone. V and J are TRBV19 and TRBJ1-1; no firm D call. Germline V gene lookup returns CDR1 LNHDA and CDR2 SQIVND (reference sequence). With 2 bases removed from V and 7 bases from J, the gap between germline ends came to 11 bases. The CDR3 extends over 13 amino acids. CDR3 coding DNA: TGTGCCAGTAGTATACAGAGGCGGGGTGAAGCTTTCTTT. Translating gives CASSIQRRGEAFF.

The chain's CDR3 is CASSTGDSEKLFF. CDR3 nucleotides: TGTGCCAGTAGTACAGGGGACAGCGAAAAACTGTTTTTT. The gene calls are TRBV19 and TRBJ1-4; the match to TRBD1 covers 7 bases. The CDR3 runs 13 residues. The germline V gene encodes CDR1 LNHDA and CDR2 SQIVND (reference sequence). Trimming at V came to 4 bases and at J to 8 bases, leaving 4 bases not matched to a gene.

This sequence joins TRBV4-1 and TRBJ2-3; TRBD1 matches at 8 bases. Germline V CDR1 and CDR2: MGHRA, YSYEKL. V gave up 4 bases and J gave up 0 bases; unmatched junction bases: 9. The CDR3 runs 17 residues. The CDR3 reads CASSLGTGEFSTDTQYF. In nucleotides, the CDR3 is TGCGCCAGCAGCCTCGGGACAGGCGAGTTTAGCACAGATACGCAGTATTTT.

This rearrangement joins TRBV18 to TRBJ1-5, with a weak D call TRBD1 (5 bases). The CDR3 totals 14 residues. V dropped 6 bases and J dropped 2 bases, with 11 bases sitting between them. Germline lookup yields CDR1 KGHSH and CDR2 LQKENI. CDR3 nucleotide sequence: TGTGCCAGCTCTTCGCAGGGCGGCAATCAGCCCCAGCATTTT. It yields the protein CASSSQGGNQPQHF. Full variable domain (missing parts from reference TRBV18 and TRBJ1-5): NAGVMQNPRHLVRRRGQEARLRCSPMKGHSHVYWYRQLPEEGLKFMVYLQKENIIDESGMPKERFSAEFPKEGPSILRIQQVVRGDSAAYFCASSSQGGNQPQHFGDGTRLSIL.

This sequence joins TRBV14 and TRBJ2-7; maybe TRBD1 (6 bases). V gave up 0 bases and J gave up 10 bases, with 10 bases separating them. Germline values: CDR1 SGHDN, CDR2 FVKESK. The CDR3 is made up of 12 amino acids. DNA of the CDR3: TGTGCCAGCAGCCAAGATGGGGGCGGCCAGTACTTC. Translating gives CASSQDGGGQYF.

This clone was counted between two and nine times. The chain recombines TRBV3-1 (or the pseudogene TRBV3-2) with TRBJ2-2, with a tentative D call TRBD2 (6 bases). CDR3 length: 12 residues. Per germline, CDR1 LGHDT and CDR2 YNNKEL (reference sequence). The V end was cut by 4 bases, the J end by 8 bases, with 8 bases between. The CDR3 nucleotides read TGTGCCAGCAGCCGCGGGACGGGGGAGCTGTTTTTT. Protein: CASSRGTGELFF.

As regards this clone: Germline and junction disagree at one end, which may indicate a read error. This CDR3 reads CRVGGGMSEQYF. The CDR3, as DNA: TGCCGGGTTGGGGGGGGAATGAGCGAGCAGTACTTC. The V call is TRBV28, the J call TRBJ2-7, with 7 bases fitting TRBD2. This CDR3 has 12 residues. Germline CDR1 reads MDHEN; CDR2 reads SYDVKM.

The chain's CDR3 is CASRYRANTGELFF. The CDR3 DNA reads TGTGCCAGCAGGTACAGGGCGAACACCGGGGAGCTGTTTTTT. The chain has TRBV2 and TRBJ2-2; weak D call: TRBD1 (6 bases). Trimming pared 6 bases from V and 0 bases from J, leaving 8 bases between. Germline CDR1 reads SNHLY; CDR2 reads FYNNEI. The CDR3 is 14 residues long.

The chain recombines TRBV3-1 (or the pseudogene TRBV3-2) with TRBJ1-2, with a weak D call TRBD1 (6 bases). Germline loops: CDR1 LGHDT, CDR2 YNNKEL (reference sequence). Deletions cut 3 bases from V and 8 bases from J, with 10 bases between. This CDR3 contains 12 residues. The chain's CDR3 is CASSHRGSGYTF. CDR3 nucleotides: TGTGCCAGCAGCCACAGGGGCTCAGGCTACACCTTC.

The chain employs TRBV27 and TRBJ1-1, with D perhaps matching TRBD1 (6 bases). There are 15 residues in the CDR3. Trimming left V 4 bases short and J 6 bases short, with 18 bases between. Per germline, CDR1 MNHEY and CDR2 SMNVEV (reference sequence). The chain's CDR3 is CASSYSAGAAAEAFF. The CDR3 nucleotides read TGTGCCAGCAGTTACTCCGCAGGGGCGGCCGCTGAAGCTTTCTTT.